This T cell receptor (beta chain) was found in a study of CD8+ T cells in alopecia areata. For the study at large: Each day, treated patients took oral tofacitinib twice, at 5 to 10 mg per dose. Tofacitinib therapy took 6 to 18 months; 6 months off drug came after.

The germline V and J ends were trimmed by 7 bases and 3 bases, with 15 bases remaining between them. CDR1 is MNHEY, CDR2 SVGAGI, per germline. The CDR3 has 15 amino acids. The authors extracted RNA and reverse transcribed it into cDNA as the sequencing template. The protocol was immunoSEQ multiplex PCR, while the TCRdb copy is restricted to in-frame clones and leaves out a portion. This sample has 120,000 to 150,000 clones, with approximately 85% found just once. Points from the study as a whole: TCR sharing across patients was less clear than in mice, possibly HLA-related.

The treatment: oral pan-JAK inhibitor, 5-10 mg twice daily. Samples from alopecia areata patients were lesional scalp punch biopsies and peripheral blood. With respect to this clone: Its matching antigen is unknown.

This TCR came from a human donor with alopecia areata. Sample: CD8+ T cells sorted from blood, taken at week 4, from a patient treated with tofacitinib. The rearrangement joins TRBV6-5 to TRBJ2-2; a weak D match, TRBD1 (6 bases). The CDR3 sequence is CASKGRGADTGELFF. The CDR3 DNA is TGTGCCAGCAAAGGCAGGGGAGCGGACACCGGGGAGCTGTTTTTT.